This TCR beta chain was captured by sequencing in a study of memory CD4+ T cells and cytomegalovirus serostatus. Study background: Of the healthy Belgian adults, several were CMV seropositive and 20 to 30 seronegative.

Germline V gene lookup returns CDR1 SGHTA and CDR2 FQGNSA. After removal of 1 base from V and 6 bases from J, the junction contained 5 bases not matched to a gene. This CDR3 is built from 14 residues. Findings and limits, study-wide: Suggested: most of the CMV-linked TCR signature lies in CD4+ memory cells.

A note on this clone: The antigen is unknown.

Assay: immunoSEQ multiplex PCR; the TCRdb copy retains only in-frame clones and omits some. The top ten hold 0.8% to 1.2% of the sample, which has nearly 60,000 clones, roughly 81% seen once. Single viable CD3+CD4+CD8-CD45RO+ cells were sorted as the memory CD4+ T cells. This chain links TRBV7-2 with TRBJ2-7; TRBD2 matches at 8 bases. The receptor was isolated from an adult in good health and CMV-seronegative. Sequenced sample: memory CD4+ T cells from blood. CDR3: CASSLGLAGGEQYF. The CDR3 DNA sequence: TGTGCCAGCAGCTTAGGACTGGCGGGAGGCGAGCAGTACTTC. The variable domain in full, with the rest retrieved from reference TRBV7-2 and TRBJ2-7, is GAGVSQSPSNKVTEKGKDVELRCDPISGHTALYWYRQSLGQGLEFLIYFQGNSAPDKSGLPSDRFSAERTGGSVSTLTIQRTQQEDSAVYLCASSLGLAGGEQYFGPGTRLTVT.